This T cell receptor beta chain was sequenced in a study of T cell repertoires in cytomegalovirus infection. Study-wide background: Public signatures in TCR beta pointed to CMV infection and matching HLA type.

Study-level points and caveats: Clonotype analysis showed dominance of the ex vivo response by HLA-C-restricted CMV-specific TCR beta clonotypes.

For this clonotype: No antigen is known for it.

TCRdb re-called the reads through MiXCR, storing one row per CDR3 protein. The data show some 400,000 distinct CDR3 sequences, about a sixth seen once. V lost 5 bases and J lost 6; bases outside the gene matches: 4. This CDR3 is built from 14 residues. Germline lookup yields CDR1 SGHVS and CDR2 FNYEAQ. The rearrangement links TRBV7-6 to TRBJ1-6, with 7 bases matching TRBD1. The sequenced material came from PBMCs. The TCR was taken from a human donor in good health (CMV status not recorded). Some clones in this sample may be carry-over from other donors' samples. The CDR3 nucleotides are TGTGCCAGCAGCGTCGGGACAGTTAATTCACCCCTCCACTTT. Protein sequence: CASSVGTVNSPLHF.